The 8 T cell receptor beta chains below all came from one sample that was sequenced in a study of blood T cell repertoires in COVID-19. The data were produced by immunoSEQ multiplex PCR, yet TCRdb's version contains in-frame clones alone and is incomplete. The sample lists 200,000 or so clones, 70% to 85% occurring once. Sequencing input: peripheral blood. Receptor source: a woman aged 25 to 45 with acute or convalescent COVID-19.

The V gene is TRBV18, the J gene TRBJ1-6, with TRBD1 matching 7 bases. The germline V gene has CDR1 KGHSH and CDR2 LQKENI. V gave up 4 bases and J gave up 9 bases; unmatched junction bases: 15. The CDR3 runs 17 residues. The CDR3 spells CASSQLPRDSKGSPLHF. CDR3 coding DNA: TGTGCCAGCTCACAGCTCCCCCGGGACAGCAAAGGTTCACCCCTCCACTTT. The full variable domain, with the rest looked up from reference TRBV18 and TRBJ1-6, is NAGVMQNPRHLVRRRGQEARLRCSPMKGHSHVYWYRQLPEEGLKFMVYLQKENIIDESGMPKERFSAEFPKEGPSILRIQQVVRGDSAAYFCASSQLPRDSKGSPLHFGNGTRLTVT.

The J gene is TRBJ1-1, the V gene TRBV7-8; D perhaps matches TRBD1 (5 bases). The length of the CDR3 is 13 residues. Germline V gives CDR1 SGHVS, CDR2 FQNEAQ. The ends were cut back, 2 bases at V and 6 bases at J, with 10 bases in the middle. DNA for the CDR3: TGTGCCAGCAGCTTACTTCAGGGTGCTGAAGCTTTCTTT. Amino acids: CASSLLQGAEAFF.

The chain has TRBV19 and TRBJ1-1; the D gene is possibly TRBD1 (6 bases). The CDR3 totals 16 residues. V lost 6 bases to trimming and J lost 2 bases, with 19 bases between them. Germline assignment: CDR1 LNHDA and CDR2 SQIVND (reference sequence). The CDR3 sequence is CASRITGRARNTEAFF. The CDR3 DNA sequence: TGTGCCAGTAGAATTACAGGGAGGGCGAGAAACACTGAAGCTTTCTTT.

The rearrangement links TRBV10-3 to TRBJ2-1; a weak D match, TRBD2 (7 bases). V lost 10 bases to trimming and J lost 3 bases, with 19 bases between them. CDR1 is ENHRY, CDR2 SYGVKD, per germline. The CDR3 has 15 amino acids. CDR3 sequence: CASAGGALGYNEQFF. CDR3 sequence (DNA): TGTGCCAGCGCTGGGGGGGCCCTCGGCTACAATGAGCAGTTCTTC.

The CDR3 sequence is CASSPGTSGADTQYF. CDR3 coding DNA: TGTGCCAGCAGCCCAGGGACTAGCGGGGCTGATACGCAGTATTTT. The chain is built from TRBV7-2 and TRBJ2-3; TRBD2 aligns across 13 bases. J lost 6 bases, V lost 5 bases, and 5 bases had no gene match. Germline V lookup: CDR1 SGHTA, CDR2 FQGNSA. This CDR3 has 15 amino acids.

This clone was seen a few times. The rearrangement joins TRBV7-9 to TRBJ1-1; the D gene is possibly TRBD1 (6 bases). Trimming removed 5 bases from V and 4 bases from J, with 14 bases in between. CDR1 is SEHNR, CDR2 FQNEAQ, per germline (reference sequence). This CDR3 contains 14 residues. The CDR3 nucleotides read TGTGCCAGCAGCCCGGGGGGGCGGAGCACTGAAGCTTTCTTT. This encodes CASSPGGRSTEAFF.

V and J are TRBV30 and TRBJ1-2; D gene unclear. Per germline, CDR1 GTSNPN and CDR2 SVGIG (reference sequence). This CDR3 region has 10 residues. Between the trimmed V and J ends, which lost 5 bases and 4 bases, there was a span of 5 bases. For the CDR3, the DNA is TGTGCCTGGTTCAGCTATGGCTACACCTTC. Translation gives CAWFSYGYTF.

V and J are TRBV2 and TRBJ2-1, with D tentatively TRBD2 (6 bases). The CDR3 totals 13 residues. Trimming shortened V by 3 bases and J by 16 bases, and 19 bases separated the two germline ends. The V gene's germline CDR1 is SNHLY and CDR2 FYNNEI. The CDR3 DNA is TGTGCCAGCAGTGACGCATTCGGGAGACCGGGATTCTTC. Translated: CASSDAFGRPGFF.